Below are 28 T cell receptor beta chains sequenced from a single sample in a study of blood T cell repertoires in COVID-19. Method: immunoSEQ multiplex PCR; TCRdb's copy keeps in-frame clones and lacks some. The sample contains roughly 340,000 clones, around nine tenths of which appear only once. The sequenced material came from peripheral blood. These receptors all come from a woman in her 70s with COVID-19, enrolled during active disease.

The V and J genes are TRBV29-1 and TRBJ1-3; 9 positions agree with TRBD1. The germline gives CDR1 SQVTM, CDR2 ANQGSEA. The CDR3 extends over 17 amino acids. J lost 0 bases, V lost 1 base, and 7 bases had no gene match. The DNA for the CDR3 is TGCAGCGTTGAAGCGGGGACAGGGACGAGCTCTGGAAACACCATATATTTT. This gives the protein CSVEAGTGTSSGNTIYF. Combining the CDR3 with reference TRBV29-1 and TRBJ1-3 gives the whole variable domain SAVISQKPSRDICQRGTSLTIQCQVDSQVTMMFWYRQQPGQSLTLIATANQGSEATYESGFVIDKFPISRPNLTFSTLTVSNMSPEDSSIYLCSVEAGTGTSSGNTIYFGEGSWLTVV.

V and J are TRBV28 and TRBJ1-2; a possible D gene is TRBD1 (6 bases). Germline CDR1 is MDHEN and CDR2 is SYDVKM. Trimming removed 2 bases from V and 5 bases from J, with 12 bases in between. This CDR3 contains 14 residues. The CDR3: CASSLRQDPYGYTF. The CDR3 nucleotides are TGTGCCAGCAGTTTACGACAGGACCCTTATGGCTACACCTTC.

This chain joins TRBV28 and TRBJ2-7, with D possibly being TRBD2 (5 bases). The CDR3 contains 12 residues. V lost 8 bases and J lost 2, with 10 bases in between. Germline V gene lookup returns CDR1 MDHEN and CDR2 SYDVKM. CDR3: CASGKRTYEQYF. The CDR3 nucleotides are TGTGCCAGCGGTAAGCGGACCTACGAGCAGTACTTC.

This clone was seen a few times. J is TRBJ1-2 and V is TRBV12-3 or TRBV12-4, with D tentatively TRBD1 (6 bases). V lost 3 bases and J 7 bases, leaving 12 bases between the germline ends. The CDR3 is made up of 13 amino acids. This chain's CDR3 is CASSFRGSGGYTF. The CDR3 bases are TGTGCCAGCAGTTTTAGGGGGAGCGGTGGCTACACCTTC.

V is TRBV28 and J is TRBJ2-1, with 7 bases lining up with TRBD1. Trimming at V came to 5 bases and at J to 0 bases, leaving 4 bases not matched to a gene. Germline CDR1 and CDR2: MDHEN and SYDVKM. The CDR3 extends over 15 amino acids. The CDR3 region is CASSQQGNSYNEQFF. The CDR3, as DNA: TGTGCCAGCAGTCAACAGGGGAACTCCTACAATGAGCAGTTCTTC.

The V gene is TRBV4-3, the J gene TRBJ2-7; TRBD2 matches 7 bases. Germline CDR1 is LGHNA and CDR2 is YSLEER. V shed 2 bases, J shed 6 bases, and the junction held 4 bases outside the gene matches. The CDR3 loop spans 13 amino acids. Here the CDR3 DNA reads TGCGCCAGCAGCCAATCAACGGGAGGCGAGCAGTACTTC. Its translation: CASSQSTGGEQYF.

The rearrangement uses TRBV19 and TRBJ1-1, with 11 bases matching TRBD1. This CDR3 contains 15 residues. Germline-derived CDR1 and CDR2 are LNHDA and SQIVND (reference sequence). V lost 4 bases, J lost 4 bases, and 5 bases stayed unmatched. In DNA, the CDR3 is TGTGCCAGTAGTACAGGGACAGGGGGTGGCACTGAAGCTTTCTTT. Translation: CASSTGTGGGTEAFF.

V and J are TRBV9 and TRBJ1-2, with 9 bases lining up with TRBD1. V shed 3 bases, J shed 8 bases, and the junction held 8 bases outside the gene matches. CDR3 length equals 14 residues. Germline lookup yields CDR1 SGDLS and CDR2 YYNGEE. CDR3 residues: CASSASGQGGGYTF. The CDR3 DNA sequence: TGTGCCAGCAGCGCCTCGGGACAGGGTGGAGGCTACACCTTC.

In regard to this clone: No conserved phenylalanine or tryptophan is present at the end of the CDR3, so a read error is the likely explanation. The DNA is omitted, as the CDR3 cannot be located on it reliably, and the CDR3 follows TCRdb's listing. This chain links TRBV7-9 with TRBJ1-2. Germline CDR1 is SEHNR and CDR2 is FQNEAQ (reference sequence). The CDR3 totals 11 residues, both ends included. CDR3 residues: CASSSVSGSHL.

The V and J genes are TRBV11-2 and TRBJ1-1; D unresolved. Trimming took off 6 bases at V and 1 base at J, with 9 bases between the two ends. From germline, CDR1 is SGHAT and CDR2 FQNNGV. The CDR3 spans 13 residues. The chain's CDR3 is CASRRGTNTEAFF. The CDR3 nucleotides read TGTGCCAGCAGGCGGGGTACGAACACTGAAGCTTTCTTT.

This chain connects TRBV5-1 to TRBJ2-1; a possible D gene is TRBD2 (6 bases). Germline CDR1 reads SGHRS; CDR2 reads YFSETQ. V was pared by 3 bases and J by 6 bases, with 13 bases between. This CDR3 spans 14 amino acids. Written as DNA, the CDR3 is TGCGCCAGCAGCTCGGGGGTAGGGCTCAATGAGCAGTTCTTC. Translation: CASSSGVGLNEQFF.

The rearrangement joins TRBV5-1 to TRBJ1-5; 7 bases align to TRBD1. The V segment lost 4 bases and the J segment 4 bases; nucleotides outside the gene matches: 8. The CDR3 consists of 15 residues. Germline loops: CDR1 SGHRS, CDR2 YFSETQ. CDR3: CASSVSSGGNQPQHF. CDR3 DNA sequence: TGCGCCAGCAGCGTTTCGTCAGGGGGAAATCAGCCCCAGCATTTT. The variable domain in full, completed from reference TRBV5-1 and TRBJ1-5, reads KAGVTQTPRYLIKTRGQQVTLSCSPISGHRSVSWYQQTPGQGLQFLFEYFSETQRNKGNFPGRFSGRQFSNSRSEMNVSTLELGDSALYLCASSVSSGGNQPQHFGDGTRLSIL.

The genes are TRBV9 and TRBJ2-7, with D uncertain. Germline CDR1 reads SGDLS; CDR2 reads YYNGEE. Trimming stripped 4 bases from V and 0 bases from J, with 11 bases between. CDR3 length: 14 residues. The CDR3 DNA sequence: TGTGCCAGCAGCTCTCAGGATTACTCCTACGAGCAGTACTTC. Amino acids: CASSSQDYSYEQYF.

This rearrangement joins TRBV29-1 to TRBJ1-1; D remains unclear. V was clipped by 1 base and J by 0 bases, with 3 bases between them. CDR1 and CDR2 from the germline V gene are SQVTM and ANQGSEA. The CDR3 loop spans 12 amino acids. In DNA form, the CDR3 reads TGCAGCGTTGAAGTCGTGAACACTGAAGCTTTCTTT. Protein sequence: CSVEVVNTEAFF. The full variable domain, in which reference TRBV29-1 and TRBJ1-1 provide the parts outside the CDR3, is SAVISQKPSRDICQRGTSLTIQCQVDSQVTMMFWYRQQPGQSLTLIATANQGSEATYESGFVIDKFPISRPNLTFSTLTVSNMSPEDSSIYLCSVEVVNTEAFFGQGTRLTVV.

The chain combines TRBV27 with TRBJ1-2, with 7 bases that match TRBD1. In germline, CDR1 is MNHEY, CDR2 SMNVEV (reference sequence). V shed 5 bases, J shed 4 bases, and the junction held 10 bases outside the gene matches. There are 15 residues in the CDR3. The CDR3: CASSPTTGLGYGYTF. CDR3 bases: TGTGCCAGCAGTCCGACGACAGGGTTGGGCTATGGCTACACCTTC.

This clone has a single count. This sequence joins TRBV7-2 and TRBJ2-3; 10 bases are shared with TRBD2. The ends lost 4 bases at V and 2 bases at J; junction bases unmatched: 6. There are 16 residues in the CDR3. The V gene's germline CDR1 is SGHTA and CDR2 FQGNSA. The CDR3 sequence: CASSSKLAGNTDTQYF. CDR3 nucleotides: TGTGCCAGCAGCTCCAAACTAGCGGGGAACACAGATACGCAGTATTTT.

The chain uses TRBV13 and TRBJ1-1, with a tentative D call TRBD1 (5 bases). V lost 4 bases, J lost 6 bases, and 6 bases lay in between. The CDR3 spans 11 residues. Germline assignment: CDR1 PRHDT and CDR2 FYEKMQ (reference sequence). In DNA form, the CDR3 reads TGTGCCAGCAGCTGGGGCCCTGAAGCTTTCTTT. Its protein is CASSWGPEAFF.

The CDR3 DNA follows: TGTGCCAGCATCTCCCCTCGGGTAGGCGAAAAACTGTTTTTT. Translating gives CASISPRVGEKLFF. This chain uses TRBV21-1 with TRBJ1-4. TRBV21-1 represents a pseudogene. The CDR3 length is 14 residues.

CDR3 coding DNA: TGCGCCAGCAGCTTCCAGAACGGGAATGAGCAGTTCTTC. It translates to CASSFQNGNEQFF. The chain combines TRBV5-1 with TRBJ2-1, with unresolved D. The V gene's germline CDR1 is SGHRS and CDR2 YFSETQ. The CDR3 extends over 13 amino acids. V lost 2 bases and J lost 7, with 10 bases in between.

The V call is TRBV7-9, the J call TRBJ2-5; D is perhaps TRBD2 (5 bases). V gave up 5 bases and J gave up 4 bases, with 17 bases separating them. This CDR3 has 15 residues. Germline CDR1 and CDR2: SEHNR and FQNEAQ (reference sequence). The DNA of the CDR3 is TGTGCCAGCAGCGCTGGACTGGTCCTTCGAGAGACCCAGTACTTC. Amino acids: CASSAGLVLRETQYF.

This clone was detected only once. This chain joins TRBV2 and TRBJ2-5; 8 positions match TRBD1. The CDR3 extends over 15 amino acids. Germline-derived CDR1 and CDR2 are SNHLY and FYNNEI. Trimming cost V 3 bases and J 4 bases; bases outside gene matches: 7. The CDR3 sequence: CASSDNQGAAETQYF. The CDR3, as DNA: TGTGCCAGCAGTGATAATCAGGGGGCTGCAGAGACCCAGTACTTC.

This clone was observed a handful of times. The chain has TRBV19 and TRBJ1-5; D is ambiguous. Germline V gene lookup returns CDR1 LNHDA and CDR2 SQIVND (reference sequence). Trimming stripped 5 bases from V and 2 bases from J, with 10 bases between. The CDR3 is 14 residues long. The CDR3 DNA reads as TGTGCCAGTAGTGTGGGAGTGGGCAATCAGCCCCAGCATTTT. It translates to CASSVGVGNQPQHF.

The J gene is TRBJ2-2, the V gene TRBV5-1; 9 bases align to TRBD2. Germline V gene data show CDR1 as SGHRS and CDR2 as YFSETQ. Unmatched junction bases numbered 14, after V lost 2 bases and J lost 3 bases. CDR3 size: 19 residues. CDR3 protein: CASSLQPLAGGPDTGELFF. The DNA of the CDR3 is TGCGCCAGCAGCTTACAACCCCTGGCGGGGGGGCCGGACACCGGGGAGCTGTTTTTT.

V is TRBV5-1 and J is TRBJ2-7; 8 bases match TRBD1. The trim removed 6 bases at V and 6 bases at J, leaving 5 bases unmatched. In germline, CDR1 is SGHRS, CDR2 YFSETQ. The CDR3 loop spans 12 amino acids. The chain's CDR3 is CASNGQGREQYF. The CDR3 nucleotides are TGCGCCAGCAATGGACAGGGTCGCGAGCAGTACTTC.

The rearrangement links TRBV11-2 to TRBJ1-1, with 9 bases aligning to TRBD1. The J segment lost 4 bases and the V segment lost 5 bases, leaving 8 bases of the junction unmatched. The CDR3 covers 15 residues. The V gene's germline CDR1 is SGHAT and CDR2 FQNNGV. CDR3 nucleotide sequence: TGTGCCAGCAGCCTCCCACAGGGGGCGTTCACTGAAGCTTTCTTT. Translation: CASSLPQGAFTEAFF.

This rearrangement joins TRBV7-6 to TRBJ2-7, with TRBD2 as a possible D gene (7 bases). This CDR3 spans 14 amino acids. Trimming pared 0 bases from V and 6 bases from J, leaving 12 bases between. Germline values: CDR1 SGHVS, CDR2 FNYEAQ. The CDR3 sequence: CASSLAGGGGEQYF. CDR3 bases: TGTGCCAGCAGCTTAGCAGGGGGGGGCGGCGAGCAGTACTTC.

The chain carries TRBV30 and TRBJ2-7, with 13 nucleotides matching TRBD2. The germline V gene encodes CDR1 GTSNPN and CDR2 SVGIG (reference sequence). The CDR3 is made up of 14 amino acids. V was clipped by 0 bases and J by 7 bases; unmatched bases: 3. This chain's CDR3 is CAWSVLAGGNEQYF. CDR3 DNA sequence: TGTGCCTGGAGTGTACTAGCGGGGGGGAATGAGCAGTACTTC.

V gene TRBV7-2 combines with J gene TRBJ1-5, with D perhaps TRBD1 (6 bases). The CDR3 extends over 17 amino acids. V was pared by 3 bases and J by 1 base, with 16 bases between. CDR1 and CDR2 (germline): SGHTA, FQGNSA. The CDR3: CASSFSSTGLSNQPQHF. CDR3 coding DNA: TGTGCCAGCAGCTTCTCATCGACAGGTCTGAGCAATCAGCCCCAGCATTTT. Filled out from reference TRBV7-2 and TRBJ1-5, the complete variable domain reads GAGVSQSPSNKVTEKGKDVELRCDPISGHTALYWYRQSLGQGLEFLIYFQGNSAPDKSGLPSDRFSAERTGGSVSTLTIQRTQQEDSAVYLCASSFSSTGLSNQPQHFGDGTRLSIL.